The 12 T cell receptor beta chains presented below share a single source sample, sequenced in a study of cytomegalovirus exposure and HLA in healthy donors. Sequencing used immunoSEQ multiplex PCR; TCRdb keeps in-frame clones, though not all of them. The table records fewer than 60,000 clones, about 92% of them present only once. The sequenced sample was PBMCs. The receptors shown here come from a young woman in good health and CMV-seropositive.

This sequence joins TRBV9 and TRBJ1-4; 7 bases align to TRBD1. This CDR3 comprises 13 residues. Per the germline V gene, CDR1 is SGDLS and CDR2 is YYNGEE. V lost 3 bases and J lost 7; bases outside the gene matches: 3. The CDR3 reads CASSGGTAEKLFF. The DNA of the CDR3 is TGTGCCAGCAGCGGCGGGACAGCTGAAAAACTGTTTTTT.

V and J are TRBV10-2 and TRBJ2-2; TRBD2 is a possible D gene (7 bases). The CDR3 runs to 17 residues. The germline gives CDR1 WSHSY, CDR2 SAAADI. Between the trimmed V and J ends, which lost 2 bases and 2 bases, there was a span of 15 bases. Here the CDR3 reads CASSENLRGANTGELFF. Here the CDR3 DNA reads TGCGCCAGCAGTGAGAATTTACGGGGGGCTAACACCGGGGAGCTGTTTTTT.

In nucleotides, the CDR3 is TGTGCTAGTGGTTTCACGGGACAGATGTCCTACAATGAGCAGTTCTTC. This codes for CASGFTGQMSYNEQFF. The chain is built from TRBV12-5 and TRBJ2-1; TRBD1 agrees at 7 bases. The CDR3 extends over 16 amino acids. Per germline, CDR1 LGHNT and CDR2 FRNRAP. Germline trimming cut 3 bases from V and 1 base from J; bases unmatched to any gene: 6. The complete variable domain, with remaining parts taken from reference TRBV12-5 and TRBJ2-1, reads DARVTQTPRHKVTEMGQEVTMRCQPILGHNTVFWYRQTMMQGLELLAYFRNRAPLDDSGMPKDRFSAEMPDATLATLKIQPSEPRDSAVYFCASGFTGQMSYNEQFFGPGTRLTVL.

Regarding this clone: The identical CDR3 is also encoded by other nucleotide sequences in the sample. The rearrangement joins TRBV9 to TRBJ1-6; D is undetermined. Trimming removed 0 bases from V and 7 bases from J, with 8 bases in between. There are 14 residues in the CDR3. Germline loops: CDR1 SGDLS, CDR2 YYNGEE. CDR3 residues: CASSVAGGNSPLHF. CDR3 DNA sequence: TGTGCCAGCAGCGTAGCCGGCGGGAATTCACCCCTCCACTTT.

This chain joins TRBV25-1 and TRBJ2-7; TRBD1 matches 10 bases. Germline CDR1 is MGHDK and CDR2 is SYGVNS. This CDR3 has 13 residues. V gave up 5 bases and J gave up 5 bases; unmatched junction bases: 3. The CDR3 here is CASSRDRGNEQYF. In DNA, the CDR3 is TGTGCCAGCAGTAGGGACAGGGGCAACGAGCAGTACTTC.

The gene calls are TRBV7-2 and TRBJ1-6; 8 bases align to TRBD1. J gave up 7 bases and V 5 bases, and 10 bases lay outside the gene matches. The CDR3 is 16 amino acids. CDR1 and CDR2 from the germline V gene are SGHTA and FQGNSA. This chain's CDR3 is CASSPYVTGVNSPLHF. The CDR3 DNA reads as TGTGCCAGCAGCCCATATGTGACAGGGGTAAATTCACCCCTCCACTTT.

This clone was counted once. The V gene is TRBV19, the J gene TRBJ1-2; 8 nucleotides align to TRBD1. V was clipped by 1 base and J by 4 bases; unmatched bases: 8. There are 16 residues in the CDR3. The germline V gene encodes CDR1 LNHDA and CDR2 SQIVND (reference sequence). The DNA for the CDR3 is TGTGCCAGTAGTATAGGCCCCTCGACAGGGGCCTATGGCTACACCTTC. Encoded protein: CASSIGPSTGAYGYTF.

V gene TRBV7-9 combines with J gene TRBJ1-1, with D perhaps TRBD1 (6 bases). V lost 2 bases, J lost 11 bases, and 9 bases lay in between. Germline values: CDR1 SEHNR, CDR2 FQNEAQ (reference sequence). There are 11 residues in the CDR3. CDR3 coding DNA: TGTGCCAGCAGCTTAAGGGGGAATGCTTTCTTT. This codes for CASSLRGNAFF.

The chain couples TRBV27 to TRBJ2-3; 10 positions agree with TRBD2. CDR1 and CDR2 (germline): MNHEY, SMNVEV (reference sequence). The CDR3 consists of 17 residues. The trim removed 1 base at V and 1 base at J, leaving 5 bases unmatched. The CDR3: CASSLLRGTSGTDTQYF. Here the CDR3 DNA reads TGTGCCAGCAGTTTATTGAGGGGGACTAGCGGCACAGATACGCAGTATTTT.

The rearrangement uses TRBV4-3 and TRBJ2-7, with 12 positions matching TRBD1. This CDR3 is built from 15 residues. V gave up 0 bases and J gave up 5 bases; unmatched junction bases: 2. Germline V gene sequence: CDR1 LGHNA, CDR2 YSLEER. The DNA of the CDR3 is TGCGCCAGCAGCCAAGAGGGACAGGGGGCTGACGAGCAGTACTTC. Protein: CASSQEGQGADEQYF.

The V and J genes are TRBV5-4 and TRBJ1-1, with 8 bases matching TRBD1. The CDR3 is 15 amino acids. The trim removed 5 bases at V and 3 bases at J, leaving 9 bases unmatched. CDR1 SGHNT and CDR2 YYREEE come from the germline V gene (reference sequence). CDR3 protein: CASSLTGGRDTEAFF. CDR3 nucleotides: TGTGCCAGCAGTCTAACAGGGGGGAGGGACACTGAAGCTTTCTTT.

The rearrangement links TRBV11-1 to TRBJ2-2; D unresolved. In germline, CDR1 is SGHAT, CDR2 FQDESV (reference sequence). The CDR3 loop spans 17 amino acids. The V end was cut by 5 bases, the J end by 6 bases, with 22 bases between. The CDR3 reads CASSTQAQALLAGELFF. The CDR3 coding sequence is TGTGCCAGCAGCACCCAGGCGCAGGCCCTCTTGGCCGGGGAGCTGTTTTTT.